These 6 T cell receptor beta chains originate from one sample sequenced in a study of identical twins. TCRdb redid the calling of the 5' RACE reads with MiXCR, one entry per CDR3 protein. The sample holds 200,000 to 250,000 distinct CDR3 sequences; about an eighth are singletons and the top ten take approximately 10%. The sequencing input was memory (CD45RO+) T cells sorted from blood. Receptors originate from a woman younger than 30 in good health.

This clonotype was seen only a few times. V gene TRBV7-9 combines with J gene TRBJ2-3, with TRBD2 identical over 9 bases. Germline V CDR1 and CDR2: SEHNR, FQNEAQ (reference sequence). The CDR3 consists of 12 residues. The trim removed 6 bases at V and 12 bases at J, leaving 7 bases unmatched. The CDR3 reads CASRYLAGTQYF. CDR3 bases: TGTGCCAGCAGATACCTAGCGGGGACCCAGTATTTT.

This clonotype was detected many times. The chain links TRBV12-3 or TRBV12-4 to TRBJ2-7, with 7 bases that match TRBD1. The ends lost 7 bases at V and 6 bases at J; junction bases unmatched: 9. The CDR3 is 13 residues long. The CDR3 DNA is TGTGCCAGCAAAGGGACAGCTCGCCCCGAGCAGTACTTC. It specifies CASKGTARPEQYF.

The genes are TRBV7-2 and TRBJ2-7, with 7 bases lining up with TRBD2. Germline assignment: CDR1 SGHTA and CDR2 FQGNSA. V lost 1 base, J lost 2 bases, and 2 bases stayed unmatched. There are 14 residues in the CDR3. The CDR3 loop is CASSLGRGTYEQYF. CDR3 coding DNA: TGTGCCAGCAGCTTAGGGCGGGGGACCTACGAGCAGTACTTC. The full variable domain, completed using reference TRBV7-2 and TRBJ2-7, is GAGVSQSPSNKVTEKGKDVELRCDPISGHTALYWYRQSLGQGLEFLIYFQGNSAPDKSGLPSDRFSAERTGGSVSTLTIQRTQQEDSAVYLCASSLGRGTYEQYFGPGTRLTVT.

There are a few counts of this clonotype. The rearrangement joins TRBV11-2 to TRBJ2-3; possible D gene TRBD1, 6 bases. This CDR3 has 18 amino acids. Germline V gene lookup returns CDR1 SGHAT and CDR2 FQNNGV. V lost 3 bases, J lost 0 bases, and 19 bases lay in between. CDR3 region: CASSLGHDKLASTDTQYF. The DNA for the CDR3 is TGTGCCAGCAGCTTGGGACACGATAAATTAGCTAGCACAGATACGCAGTATTTT. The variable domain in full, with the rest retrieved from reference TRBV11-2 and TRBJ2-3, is EAGVAQSPRYKIIEKRQSVAFWCNPISGHATLYWYQQILGQGPKLLIQFQNNGVVDDSQLPKDRFSAERLKGVDSTLKIQPAKLEDSAVYLCASSLGHDKLASTDTQYFGPGTRLTVL.

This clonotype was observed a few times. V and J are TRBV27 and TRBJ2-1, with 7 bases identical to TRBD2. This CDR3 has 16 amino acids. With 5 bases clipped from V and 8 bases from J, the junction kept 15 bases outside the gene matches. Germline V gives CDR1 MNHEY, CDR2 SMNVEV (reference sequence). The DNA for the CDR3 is TGTGCCAGCAGTAGGGGCGGGAGCACGGTTACCTATGAGCAGTTCTTC. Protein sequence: CASSRGGSTVTYEQFF.

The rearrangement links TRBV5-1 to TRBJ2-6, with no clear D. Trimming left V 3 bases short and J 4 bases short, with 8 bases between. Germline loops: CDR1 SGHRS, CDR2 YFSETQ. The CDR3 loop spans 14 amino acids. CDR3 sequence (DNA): TGCGCCAGCAGCTCGACGGACGGGGCCAACGTCCTGACTTTC. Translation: CASSSTDGANVLTF.